Sequencing of this T cell receptor beta chain was carried out in a study of molecular identifiers for immune sequencing clone quantification. This clonotype occurred a few times. CDR1 and CDR2 (germline): SGHAT, FQNNGV. CDR3 size: 13 residues. Trimming took off 0 bases at V and 8 bases at J, with 8 bases between the two ends. As previously described, bulk TCR libraries were made using listed TCR primers. TCRdb re-derived calls from the PCR reads in MiXCR, one entry per CDR3 protein. This sample yields about 320,000 distinct CDR3 sequences, of which 24% are seen a single time; 0.65% to 0.75% belongs to the top ten.

The sequence was collected from a human donor in good health. Some libraries in this study had Jurkat cell RNA spiked in. Sequencing used naive CD8+ T cells from blood, with Jurkat cell RNA spiked in. Subset given: FACS-sorted CD8+CD4-CCR7+CD45RA+ naive T cells. The chain has TRBV11-2 and TRBJ2-1, with D perhaps matching TRBD2 (5 bases). The CDR3 coding sequence is TGTGCCAGCAGCTTAGAACTAGACTATGAGCAGTTCTTC. Protein sequence: CASSLELDYEQFF. The variable domain in full, with the rest retrieved from reference TRBV11-2 and TRBJ2-1, is EAGVAQSPRYKIIEKRQSVAFWCNPISGHATLYWYQQILGQGPKLLIQFQNNGVVDDSQLPKDRFSAERLKGVDSTLKIQPAKLEDSAVYLCASSLELDYEQFFGPGTRLTVL.